The sequence of this TCR beta chain was determined in a study of PD-1 blockade in classical Hodgkin lymphoma. The table came from immunoSEQ multiplex PCR; TCRdb's copy has only in-frame clones and leaves some out. Among 90,000 to 110,000 clones listed, over 85% were seen once. Specified time point: cycle 4 day 1 (C4D1), after about 6 weeks of nivolumab. No patient escaped relapse after autologous stem cell transplantation, and brentuximab vedotin exposure varied. Germline V CDR1 and CDR2: MGHRA, YSYEKL. Trimming at V came to 0 bases and at J to 0 bases, leaving 16 bases not matched to a gene. This CDR3 has 21 amino acids. This clone occurred a few times. Its antigen is unidentified. Findings of the study overall: There was a significant rise in CD4+ TCR diversity by C4D1, with no such rise for CD8+.

The material sequenced was peripheral blood mononuclear cells (PBMCs), taken before the fourth cycle of nivolumab. This receptor was identified in a human donor with classical Hodgkin lymphoma. The V call is TRBV4-1, the J call TRBJ2-5; 10 positions match TRBD2. CDR3 amino acids: CASSQEGFLAGEGRDQETQYF. CDR3 DNA sequence: TGCGCCAGCAGCCAAGAGGGATTCCTAGCGGGAGAAGGAAGGGACCAAGAGACCCAGTACTTC.